This paragraph reports one TCR beta chain. Authors' analysis steps: Reference gene primer amplification gave nucleated cell count estimates. Method: immunoSEQ multiplex PCR; TCRdb's copy keeps in-frame clones and lacks some. V, J and clone size derive from that table, while D and trimming were established from the DNA sequence. The sample lists fewer than 400,000 clones; around 92% were seen once. The CDR3 is made up of 16 amino acids. V lost 3 bases to trimming and J lost 4 bases, with 16 bases between them. CDR1 LNHNV and CDR2 YYDKDF come from the germline V gene (reference sequence). These data are taken from a study of blood T cell repertoires in COVID-19. Study details: Acute-phase and convalescent COVID-19 samples originated in the United States, Italy and Spain. The analysed material was cDNA or gDNA that came from T cells, B-cell-depleted T cells, or PBMCs.

Patients of the Seattle cohort, enrolled during active infection, were followed longitudinally. The J gene is TRBJ1-5, the V gene TRBV15; tentative D call: TRBD1 (5 bases). This TCR was recovered from a woman aged 25 to 39 with COVID-19, enrolled during active disease. The sample was peripheral blood. CDR3 nucleotide sequence: TGTGCCACCAGCAGGTTTGACAGTAGAAGGAATCAGCCCCAGCATTTT. Translating gives CATSRFDSRRNQPQHF.